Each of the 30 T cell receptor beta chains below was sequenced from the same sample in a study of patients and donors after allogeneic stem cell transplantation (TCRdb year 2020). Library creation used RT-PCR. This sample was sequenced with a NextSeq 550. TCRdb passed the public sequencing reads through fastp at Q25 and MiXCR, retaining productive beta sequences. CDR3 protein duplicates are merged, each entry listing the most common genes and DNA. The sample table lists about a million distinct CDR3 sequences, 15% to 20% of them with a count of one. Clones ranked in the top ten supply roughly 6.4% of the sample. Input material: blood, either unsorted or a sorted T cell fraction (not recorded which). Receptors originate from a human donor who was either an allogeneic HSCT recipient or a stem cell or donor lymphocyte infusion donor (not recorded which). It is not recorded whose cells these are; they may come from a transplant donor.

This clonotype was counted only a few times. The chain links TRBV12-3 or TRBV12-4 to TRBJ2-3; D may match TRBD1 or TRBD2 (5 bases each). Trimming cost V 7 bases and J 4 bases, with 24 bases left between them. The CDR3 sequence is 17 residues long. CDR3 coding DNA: TGTGCCAGCACTTTCCTCCAAAAGGCAGGGAGCCCAGATACGCAGTATTTT. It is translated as CASTFLQKAGSPDTQYF.

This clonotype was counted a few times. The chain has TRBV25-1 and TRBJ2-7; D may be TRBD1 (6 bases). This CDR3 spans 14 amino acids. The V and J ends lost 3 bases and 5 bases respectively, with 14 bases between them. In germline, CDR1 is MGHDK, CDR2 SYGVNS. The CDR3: CASSDMGASHEQYF. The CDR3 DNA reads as TGTGCCAGCAGTGATATGGGGGCAAGCCACGAGCAGTACTTC.

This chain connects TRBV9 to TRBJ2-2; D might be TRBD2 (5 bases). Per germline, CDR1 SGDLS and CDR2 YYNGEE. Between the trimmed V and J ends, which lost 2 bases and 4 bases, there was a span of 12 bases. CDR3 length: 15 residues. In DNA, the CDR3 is TGTGCCAGCAGCGTTCGGGGAGTGGGCACCGGGGAGCTGTTTTTT. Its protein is CASSVRGVGTGELFF.

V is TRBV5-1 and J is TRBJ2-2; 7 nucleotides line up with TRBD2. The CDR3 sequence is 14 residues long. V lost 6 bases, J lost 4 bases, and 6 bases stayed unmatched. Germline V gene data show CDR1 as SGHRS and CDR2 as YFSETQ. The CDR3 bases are TGCGCCAGCAAACCGGGAGGAGCCACCGGGGAGCTGTTTTTT. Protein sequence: CASKPGGATGELFF.

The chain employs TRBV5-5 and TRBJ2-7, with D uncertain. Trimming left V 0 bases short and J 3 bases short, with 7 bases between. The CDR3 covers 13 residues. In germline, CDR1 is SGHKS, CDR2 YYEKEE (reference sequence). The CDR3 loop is CASSLEFGYEQYF. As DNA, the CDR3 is TGTGCCAGCAGCTTGGAATTCGGCTACGAGCAGTACTTC.

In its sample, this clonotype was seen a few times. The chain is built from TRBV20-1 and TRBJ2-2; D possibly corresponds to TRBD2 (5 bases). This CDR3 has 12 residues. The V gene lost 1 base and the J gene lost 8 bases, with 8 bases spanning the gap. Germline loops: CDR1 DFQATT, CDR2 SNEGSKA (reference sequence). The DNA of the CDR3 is TGCAGTGCTAGAGGCCGCGGGGGGGAGCTGTTTTTT. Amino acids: CSARGRGGELFF.

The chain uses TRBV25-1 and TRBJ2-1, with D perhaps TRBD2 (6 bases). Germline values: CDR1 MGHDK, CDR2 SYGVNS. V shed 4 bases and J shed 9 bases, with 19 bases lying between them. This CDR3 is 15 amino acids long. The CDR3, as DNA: TGTGCCAGCAGTGTTACGGGAGTGACTGCCGGTGAGCAGTTCTTC. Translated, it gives CASSVTGVTAGEQFF.

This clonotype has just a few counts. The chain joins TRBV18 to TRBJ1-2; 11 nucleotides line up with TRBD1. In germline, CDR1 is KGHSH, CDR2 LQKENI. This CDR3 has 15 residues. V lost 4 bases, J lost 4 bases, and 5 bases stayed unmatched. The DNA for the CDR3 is TGTGCCAGCTCACTAACGGGACAGGGGGTCTATGGCTACACCTTC. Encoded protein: CASSLTGQGVYGYTF. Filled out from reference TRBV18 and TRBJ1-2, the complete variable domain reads NAGVMQNPRHLVRRRGQEARLRCSPMKGHSHVYWYRQLPEEGLKFMVYLQKENIIDESGMPKERFSAEFPKEGPSILRIQQVVRGDSAAYFCASSLTGQGVYGYTFGSGTRLTVV.

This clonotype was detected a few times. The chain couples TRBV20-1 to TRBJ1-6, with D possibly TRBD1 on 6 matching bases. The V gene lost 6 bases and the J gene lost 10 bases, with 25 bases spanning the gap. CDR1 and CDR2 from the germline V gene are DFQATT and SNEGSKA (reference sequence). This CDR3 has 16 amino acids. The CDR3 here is CSARRQAAESGSPLHF. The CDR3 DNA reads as TGCAGTGCCCGACGACAGGCAGCAGAGTCTGGATCACCCCTCCACTTT.

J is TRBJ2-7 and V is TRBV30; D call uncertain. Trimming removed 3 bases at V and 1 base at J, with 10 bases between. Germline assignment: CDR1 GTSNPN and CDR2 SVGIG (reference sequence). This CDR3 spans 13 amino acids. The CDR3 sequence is CAWRAGPSYEQYF. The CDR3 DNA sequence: TGTGCCTGGAGAGCAGGACCATCCTACGAGCAGTACTTC.

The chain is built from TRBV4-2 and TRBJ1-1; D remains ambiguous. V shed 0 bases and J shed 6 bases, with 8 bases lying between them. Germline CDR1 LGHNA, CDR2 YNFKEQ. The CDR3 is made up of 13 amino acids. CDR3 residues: CASSQDVRAEAFF. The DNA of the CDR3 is TGTGCCAGCAGCCAAGATGTGAGGGCTGAAGCTTTCTTT.

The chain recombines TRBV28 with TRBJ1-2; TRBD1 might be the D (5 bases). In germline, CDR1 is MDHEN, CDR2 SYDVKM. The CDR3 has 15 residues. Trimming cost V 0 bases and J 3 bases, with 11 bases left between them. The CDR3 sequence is CASSLWTQGDYGYTF. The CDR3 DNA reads TGTGCCAGCAGTTTATGGACTCAGGGAGACTATGGCTACACCTTC.

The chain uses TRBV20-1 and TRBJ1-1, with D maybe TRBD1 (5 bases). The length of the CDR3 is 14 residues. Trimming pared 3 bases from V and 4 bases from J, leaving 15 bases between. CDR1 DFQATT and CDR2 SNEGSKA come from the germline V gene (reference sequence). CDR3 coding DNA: TGCAGTGCTAGTTCATCGCGAAGGGGCACTGAAGCTTTCTTT. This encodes CSASSSRRGTEAFF.

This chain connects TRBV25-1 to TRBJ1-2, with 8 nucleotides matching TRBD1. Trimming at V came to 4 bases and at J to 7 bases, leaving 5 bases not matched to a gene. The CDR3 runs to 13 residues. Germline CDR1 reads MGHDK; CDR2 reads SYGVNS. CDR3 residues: CASSAGTGVGYTF. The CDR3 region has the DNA TGTGCCAGCAGTGCCGGGACAGGCGTTGGCTACACCTTC.

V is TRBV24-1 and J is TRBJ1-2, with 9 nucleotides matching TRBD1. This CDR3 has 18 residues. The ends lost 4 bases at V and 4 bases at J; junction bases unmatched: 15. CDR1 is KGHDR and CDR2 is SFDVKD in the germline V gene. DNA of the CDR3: TGTGCCACCAGTGACTCGGGACAGGGTCCGCTTCGTACCTATGGCTACACCTTC. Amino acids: CATSDSGQGPLRTYGYTF.

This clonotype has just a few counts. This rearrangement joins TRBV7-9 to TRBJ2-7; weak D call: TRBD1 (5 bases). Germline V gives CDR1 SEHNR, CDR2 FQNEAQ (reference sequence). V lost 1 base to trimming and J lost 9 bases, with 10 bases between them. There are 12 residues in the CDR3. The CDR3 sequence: CASSLEGAVQYF. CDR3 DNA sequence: TGTGCCAGCAGCTTAGAAGGGGCGGTGCAGTACTTC.

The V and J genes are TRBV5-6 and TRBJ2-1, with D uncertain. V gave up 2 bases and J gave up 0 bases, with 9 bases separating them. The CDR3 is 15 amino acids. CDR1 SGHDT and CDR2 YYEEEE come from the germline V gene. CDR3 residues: CASSFRSNSYNEQFF. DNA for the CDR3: TGTGCCAGCAGCTTTCGATCTAACTCCTACAATGAGCAGTTCTTC. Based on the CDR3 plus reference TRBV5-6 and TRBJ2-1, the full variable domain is DAGVTQSPTHLIKTRGQQVTLRCSPKSGHDTVSWYQQALGQGPQFIFQYYEEEERQRGNFPDRFSGHQFPNYSSELNVNALLLGDSALYLCASSFRSNSYNEQFFGPGTRLTVL.

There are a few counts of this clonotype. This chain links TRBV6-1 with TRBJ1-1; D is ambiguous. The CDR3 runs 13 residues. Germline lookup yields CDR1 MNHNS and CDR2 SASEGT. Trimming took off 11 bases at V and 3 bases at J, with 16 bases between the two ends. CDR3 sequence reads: CAGSPPPDTEAFF. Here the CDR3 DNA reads TGTGCCGGAAGCCCACCTCCGGACACTGAAGCTTTCTTT.

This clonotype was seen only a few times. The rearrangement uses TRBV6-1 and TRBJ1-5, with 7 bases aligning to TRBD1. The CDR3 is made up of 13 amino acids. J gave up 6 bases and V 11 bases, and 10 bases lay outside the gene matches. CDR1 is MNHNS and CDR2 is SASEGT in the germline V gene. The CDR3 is CASRGGSIQPQHF. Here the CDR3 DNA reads TGTGCCTCCAGGGGGGGATCGATTCAGCCCCAGCATTTT.

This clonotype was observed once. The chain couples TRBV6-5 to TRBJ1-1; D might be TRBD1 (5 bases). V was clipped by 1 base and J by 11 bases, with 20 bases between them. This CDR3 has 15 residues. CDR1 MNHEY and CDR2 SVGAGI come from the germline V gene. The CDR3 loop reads CASSYWAMDIEGAFF. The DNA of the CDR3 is TGTGCCAGCAGTTACTGGGCCATGGACATTGAGGGGGCTTTCTTT.

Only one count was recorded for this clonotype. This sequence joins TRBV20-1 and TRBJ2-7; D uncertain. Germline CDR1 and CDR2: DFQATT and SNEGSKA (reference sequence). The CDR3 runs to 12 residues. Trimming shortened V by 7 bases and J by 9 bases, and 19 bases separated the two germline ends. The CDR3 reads CSVLEGSHWQYF. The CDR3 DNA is TGCAGTGTCTTAGAAGGGTCCCATTGGCAGTACTTC.

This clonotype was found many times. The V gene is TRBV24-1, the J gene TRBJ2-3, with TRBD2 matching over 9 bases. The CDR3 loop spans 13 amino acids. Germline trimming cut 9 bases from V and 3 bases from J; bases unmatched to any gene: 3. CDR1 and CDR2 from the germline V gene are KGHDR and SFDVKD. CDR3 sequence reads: CATSLAGTDTQYF. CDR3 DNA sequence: TGTGCCACCTCTCTAGCGGGGACAGATACGCAGTATTTT.

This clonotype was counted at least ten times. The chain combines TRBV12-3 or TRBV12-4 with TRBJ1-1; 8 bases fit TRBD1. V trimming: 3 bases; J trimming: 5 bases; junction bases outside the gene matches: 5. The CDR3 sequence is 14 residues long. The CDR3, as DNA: TGTGCCAGCAGTTTTGACAGGGGTGGGACTGAAGCTTTCTTT. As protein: CASSFDRGGTEAFF.

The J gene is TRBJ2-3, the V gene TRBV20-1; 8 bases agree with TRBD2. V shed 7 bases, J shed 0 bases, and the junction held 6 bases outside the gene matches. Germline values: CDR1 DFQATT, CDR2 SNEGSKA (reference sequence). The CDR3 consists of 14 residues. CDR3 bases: TGCAGTGTAGAGGAGCGGGGGAGCACAGATACGCAGTATTTT. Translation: CSVEERGSTDTQYF.

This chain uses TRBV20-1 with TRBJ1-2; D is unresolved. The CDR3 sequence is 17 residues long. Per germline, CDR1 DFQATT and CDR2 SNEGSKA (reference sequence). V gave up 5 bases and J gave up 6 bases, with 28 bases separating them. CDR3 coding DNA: TGCAGTGCTCCACGGACCGATTCAGTACCTCGAACCGATGGCTACACCTTC. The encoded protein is CSAPRTDSVPRTDGYTF.

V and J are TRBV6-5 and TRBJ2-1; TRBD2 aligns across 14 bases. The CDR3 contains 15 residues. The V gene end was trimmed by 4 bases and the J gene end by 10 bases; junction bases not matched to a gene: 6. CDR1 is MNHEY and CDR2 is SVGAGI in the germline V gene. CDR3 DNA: TGTGCCAGCAGTTTCGGGACTAGCGGGGGATGGGAGCAGTTCTTC. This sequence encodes CASSFGTSGGWEQFF.

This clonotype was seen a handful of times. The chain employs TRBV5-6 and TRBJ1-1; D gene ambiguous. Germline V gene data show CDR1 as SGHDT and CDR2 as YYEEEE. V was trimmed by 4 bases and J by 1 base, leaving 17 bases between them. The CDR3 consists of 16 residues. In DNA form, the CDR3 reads TGTGCCAGCAGCCCTAAGGGCCGGCACCCGAACACTGAAGCTTTCTTT. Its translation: CASSPKGRHPNTEAFF.

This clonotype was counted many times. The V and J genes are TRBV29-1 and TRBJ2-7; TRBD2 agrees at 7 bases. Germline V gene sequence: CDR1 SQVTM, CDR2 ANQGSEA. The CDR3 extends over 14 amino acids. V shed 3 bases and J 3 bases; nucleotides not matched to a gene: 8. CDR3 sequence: CSVEERTRRYEQYF. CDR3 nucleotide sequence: TGCAGCGTTGAGGAGCGGACTAGACGCTACGAGCAGTACTTC.

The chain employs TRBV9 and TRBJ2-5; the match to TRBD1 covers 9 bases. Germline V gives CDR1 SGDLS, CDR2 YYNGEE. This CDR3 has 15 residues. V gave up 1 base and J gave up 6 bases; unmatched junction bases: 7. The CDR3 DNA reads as TGTGCCAGCAGCGTAATGGACAGGGGTGTACAGACCCAGTACTTC. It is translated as CASSVMDRGVQTQYF.

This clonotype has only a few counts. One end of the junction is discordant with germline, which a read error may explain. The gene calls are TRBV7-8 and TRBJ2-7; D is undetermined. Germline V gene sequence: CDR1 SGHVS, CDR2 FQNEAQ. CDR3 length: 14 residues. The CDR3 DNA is TGTGCCAGCAACTTAGACGGCGGTATCTACGAGCAGTACTTC. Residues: CASNLDGGIYEQYF.